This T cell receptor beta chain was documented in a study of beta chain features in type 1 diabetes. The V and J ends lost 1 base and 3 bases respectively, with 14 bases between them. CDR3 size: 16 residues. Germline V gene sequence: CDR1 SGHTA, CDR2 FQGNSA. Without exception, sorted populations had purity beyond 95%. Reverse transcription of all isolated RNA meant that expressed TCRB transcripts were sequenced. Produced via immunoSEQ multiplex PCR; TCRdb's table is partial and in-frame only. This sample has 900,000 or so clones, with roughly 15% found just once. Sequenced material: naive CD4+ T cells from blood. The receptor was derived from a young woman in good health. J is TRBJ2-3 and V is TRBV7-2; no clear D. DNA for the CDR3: TGTGCCAGCAGCTTAGGATCCCCAACAATAACAGATACGCAGTATTTT. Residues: CASSLGSPTITDTQYF.